This TCR beta chain was sequenced during a study of blood T cells in healthy people across ages. Study-wide results and caveats: The unsorted PBMCs prevented any conclusive comparison of naive versus antigen-experienced cells. Higher naive T cell percentage went strongly together with higher TCR beta diversity.

This clonotype has more than one count but fewer than ten. Its antigen remains unidentified. Alongside a J-beta primer mix, a sample-barcoded 5' primer served in a second PCR lasting about 6 to 11 cycles. Each of the cDNA molecules was tagged by a template-switch adaptor with 12 random nucleotides. TCRdb re-derived calls from the 5' RACE reads in MiXCR, one entry per CDR3 protein. Here the sample spans roughly 800,000 distinct CDR3 sequences, 58% being singletons. Each sample had at least 6 million PBMCs isolated. Germline V gives CDR1 MDHEN, CDR2 SYDVKM. Trimming stripped 6 bases from V and 2 bases from J, with 19 bases between. There are 16 residues in the CDR3.

This chain uses TRBV28 with TRBJ2-5; tentatively, D is TRBD1 (6 bases). The source is a man in his thirties or forties in good health. Sample: blood. CDR3 DNA sequence: TGTGCCAGCAGCCCTCGACGACAGGACCTACAAGAGACCCAGTACTTC. It yields the protein CASSPRRQDLQETQYF.